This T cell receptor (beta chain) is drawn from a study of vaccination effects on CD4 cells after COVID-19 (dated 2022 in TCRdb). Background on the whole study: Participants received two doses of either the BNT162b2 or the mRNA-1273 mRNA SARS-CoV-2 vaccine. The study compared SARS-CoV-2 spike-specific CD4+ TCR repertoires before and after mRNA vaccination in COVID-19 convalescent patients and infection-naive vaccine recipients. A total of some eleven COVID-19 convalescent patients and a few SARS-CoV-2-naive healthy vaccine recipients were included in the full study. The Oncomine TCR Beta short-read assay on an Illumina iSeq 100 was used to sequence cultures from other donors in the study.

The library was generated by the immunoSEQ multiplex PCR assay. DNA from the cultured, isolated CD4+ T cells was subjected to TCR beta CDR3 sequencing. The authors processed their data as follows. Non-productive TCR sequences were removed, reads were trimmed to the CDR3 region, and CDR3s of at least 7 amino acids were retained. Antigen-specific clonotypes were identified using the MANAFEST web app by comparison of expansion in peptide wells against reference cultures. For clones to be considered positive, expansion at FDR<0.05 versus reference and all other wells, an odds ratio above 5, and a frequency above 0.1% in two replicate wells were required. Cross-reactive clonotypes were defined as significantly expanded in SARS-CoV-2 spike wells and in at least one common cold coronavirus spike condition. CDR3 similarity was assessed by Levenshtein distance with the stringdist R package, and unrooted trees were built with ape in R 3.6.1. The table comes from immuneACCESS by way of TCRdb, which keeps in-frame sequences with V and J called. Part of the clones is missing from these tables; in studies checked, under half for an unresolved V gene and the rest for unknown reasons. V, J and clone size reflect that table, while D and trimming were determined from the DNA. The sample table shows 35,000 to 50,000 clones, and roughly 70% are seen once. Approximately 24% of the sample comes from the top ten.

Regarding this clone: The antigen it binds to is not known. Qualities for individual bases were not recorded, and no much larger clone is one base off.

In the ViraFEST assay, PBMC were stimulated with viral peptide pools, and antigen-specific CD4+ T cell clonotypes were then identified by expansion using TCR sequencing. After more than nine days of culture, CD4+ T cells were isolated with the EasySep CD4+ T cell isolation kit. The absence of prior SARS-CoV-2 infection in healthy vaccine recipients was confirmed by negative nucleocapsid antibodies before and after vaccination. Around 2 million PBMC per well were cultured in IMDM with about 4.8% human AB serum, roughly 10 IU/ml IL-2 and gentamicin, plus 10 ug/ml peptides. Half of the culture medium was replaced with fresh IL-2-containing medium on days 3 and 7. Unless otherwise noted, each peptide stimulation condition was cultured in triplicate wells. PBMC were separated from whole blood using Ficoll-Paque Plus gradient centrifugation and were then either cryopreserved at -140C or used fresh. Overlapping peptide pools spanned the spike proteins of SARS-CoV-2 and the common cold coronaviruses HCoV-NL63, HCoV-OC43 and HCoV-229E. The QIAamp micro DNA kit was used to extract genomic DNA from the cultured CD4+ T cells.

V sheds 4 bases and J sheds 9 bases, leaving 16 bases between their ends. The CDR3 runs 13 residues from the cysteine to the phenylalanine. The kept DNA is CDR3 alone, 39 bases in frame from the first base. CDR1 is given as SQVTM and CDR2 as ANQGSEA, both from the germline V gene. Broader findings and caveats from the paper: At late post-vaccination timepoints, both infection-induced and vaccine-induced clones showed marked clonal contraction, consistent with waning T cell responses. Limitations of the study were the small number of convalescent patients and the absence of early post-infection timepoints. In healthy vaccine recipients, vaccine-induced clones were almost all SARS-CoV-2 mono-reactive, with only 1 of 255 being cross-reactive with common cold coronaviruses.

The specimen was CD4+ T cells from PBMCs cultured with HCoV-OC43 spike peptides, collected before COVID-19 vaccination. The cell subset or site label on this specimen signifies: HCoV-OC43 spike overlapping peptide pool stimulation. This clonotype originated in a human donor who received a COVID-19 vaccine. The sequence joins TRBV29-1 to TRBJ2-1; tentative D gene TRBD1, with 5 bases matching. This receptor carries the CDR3 CSVAQNGGAEQFF. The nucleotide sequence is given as TGCAGCGTTGCGCAGAATGGTGGGGCTGAGCAGTTCTTC.